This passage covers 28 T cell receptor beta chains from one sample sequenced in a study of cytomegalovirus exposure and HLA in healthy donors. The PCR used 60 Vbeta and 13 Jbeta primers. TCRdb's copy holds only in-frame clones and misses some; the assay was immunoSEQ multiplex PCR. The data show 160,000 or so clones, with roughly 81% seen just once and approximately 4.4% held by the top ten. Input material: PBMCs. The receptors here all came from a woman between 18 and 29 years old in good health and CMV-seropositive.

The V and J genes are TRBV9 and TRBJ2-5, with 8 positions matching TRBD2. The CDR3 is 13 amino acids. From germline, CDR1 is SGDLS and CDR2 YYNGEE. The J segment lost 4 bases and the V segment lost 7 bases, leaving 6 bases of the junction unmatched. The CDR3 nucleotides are TGTGCCAGCGGTGTTGCGGGGGGAGAGACCCAGTACTTC. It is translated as CASGVAGGETQYF.

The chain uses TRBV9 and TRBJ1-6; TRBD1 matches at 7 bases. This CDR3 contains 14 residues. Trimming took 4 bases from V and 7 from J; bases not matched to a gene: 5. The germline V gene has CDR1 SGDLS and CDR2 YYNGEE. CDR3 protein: CASSSRQGNSPLHF. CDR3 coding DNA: TGTGCCAGCAGCTCCCGACAGGGAAATTCACCCCTCCACTTT.

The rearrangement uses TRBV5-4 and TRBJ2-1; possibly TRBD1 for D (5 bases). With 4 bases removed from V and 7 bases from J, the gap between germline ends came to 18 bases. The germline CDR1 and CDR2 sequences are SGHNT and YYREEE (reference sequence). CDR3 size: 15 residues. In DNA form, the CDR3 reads TGTGCCAGCAGCGCATTAATGACAGTAACAAATGAGCAGTTCTTC. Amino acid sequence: CASSALMTVTNEQFF.

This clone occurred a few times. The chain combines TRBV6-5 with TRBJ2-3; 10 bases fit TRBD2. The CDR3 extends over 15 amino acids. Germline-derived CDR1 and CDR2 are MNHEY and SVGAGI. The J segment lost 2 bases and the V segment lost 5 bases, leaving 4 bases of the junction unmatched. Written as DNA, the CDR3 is TGTGCCAGCAGTAGCGGGGGGGCCGTCACAGATACGCAGTATTTT. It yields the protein CASSSGGAVTDTQYF.

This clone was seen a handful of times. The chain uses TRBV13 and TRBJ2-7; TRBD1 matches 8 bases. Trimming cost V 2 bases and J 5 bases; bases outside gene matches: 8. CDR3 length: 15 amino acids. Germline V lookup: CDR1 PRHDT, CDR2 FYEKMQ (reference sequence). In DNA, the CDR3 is TGTGCCAGCAGCTTAAACTGGGACAGGAGGAACGAGCAGTACTTC. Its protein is CASSLNWDRRNEQYF.

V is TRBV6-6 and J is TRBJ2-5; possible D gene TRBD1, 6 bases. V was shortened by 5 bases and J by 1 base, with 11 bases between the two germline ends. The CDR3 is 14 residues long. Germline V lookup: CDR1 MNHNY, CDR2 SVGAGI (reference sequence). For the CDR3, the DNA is TGTGCCAGCAGTGTTGGACAGTCCCAAGAGACCCAGTACTTC. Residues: CASSVGQSQETQYF.

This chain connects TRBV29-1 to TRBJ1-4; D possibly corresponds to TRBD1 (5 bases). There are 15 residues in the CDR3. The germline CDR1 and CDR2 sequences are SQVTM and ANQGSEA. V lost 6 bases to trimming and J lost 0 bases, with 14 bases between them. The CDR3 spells CSVETATATNEKLFF. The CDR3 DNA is TGCAGCGTCGAAACTGCGACAGCAACTAATGAAAAACTGTTTTTT.

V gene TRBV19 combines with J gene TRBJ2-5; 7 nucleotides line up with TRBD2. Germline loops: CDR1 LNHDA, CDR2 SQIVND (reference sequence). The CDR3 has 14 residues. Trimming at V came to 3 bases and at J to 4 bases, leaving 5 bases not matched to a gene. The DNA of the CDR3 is TGTGCCAGTAGTATTCGTCCTAGCGGAGAGACCCAGTACTTC. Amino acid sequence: CASSIRPSGETQYF.

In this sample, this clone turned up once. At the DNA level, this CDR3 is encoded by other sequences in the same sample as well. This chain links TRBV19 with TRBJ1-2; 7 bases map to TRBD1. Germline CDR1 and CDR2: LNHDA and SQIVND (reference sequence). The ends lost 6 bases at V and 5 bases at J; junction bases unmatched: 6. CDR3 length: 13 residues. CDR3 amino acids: CASSRQGTYGYTF. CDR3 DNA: TGTGCCAGTAGCCGACAGGGCACATATGGCTACACCTTC.

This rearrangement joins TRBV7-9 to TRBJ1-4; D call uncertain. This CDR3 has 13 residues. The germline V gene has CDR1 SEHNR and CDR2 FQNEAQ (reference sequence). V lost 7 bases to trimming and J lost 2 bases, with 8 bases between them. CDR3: CASTSSTNEKLFF. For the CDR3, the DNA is TGTGCCAGCACCTCTTCGACTAATGAAAAACTGTTTTTT.

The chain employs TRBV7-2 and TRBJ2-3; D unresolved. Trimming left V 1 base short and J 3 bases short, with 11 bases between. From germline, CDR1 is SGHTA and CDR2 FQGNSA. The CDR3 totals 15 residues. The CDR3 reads CASSLVNPQTDTQYF. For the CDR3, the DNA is TGTGCCAGCAGCTTAGTCAATCCACAAACAGATACGCAGTATTTT.

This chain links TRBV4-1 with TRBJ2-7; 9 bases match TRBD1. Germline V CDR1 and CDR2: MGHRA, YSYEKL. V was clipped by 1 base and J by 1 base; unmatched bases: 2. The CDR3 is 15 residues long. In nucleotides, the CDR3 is TGCGCCAGCAGCCAAGGGACAGGGGTATCCTACGAGCAGTACTTC. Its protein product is CASSQGTGVSYEQYF.

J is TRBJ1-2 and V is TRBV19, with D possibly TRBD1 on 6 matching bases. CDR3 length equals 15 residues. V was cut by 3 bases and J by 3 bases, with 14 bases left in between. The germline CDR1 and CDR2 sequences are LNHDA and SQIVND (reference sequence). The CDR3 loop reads CASSIDGGPDYGYTF. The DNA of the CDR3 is TGTGCCAGTAGTATTGACGGGGGGCCGGACTATGGCTACACCTTC.

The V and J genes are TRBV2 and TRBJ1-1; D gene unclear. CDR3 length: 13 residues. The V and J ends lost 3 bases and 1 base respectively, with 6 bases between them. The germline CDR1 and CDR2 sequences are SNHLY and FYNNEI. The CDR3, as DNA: TGTGCCAGCAGTGATATGAGGAACACTGAAGCTTTCTTT. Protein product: CASSDMRNTEAFF.

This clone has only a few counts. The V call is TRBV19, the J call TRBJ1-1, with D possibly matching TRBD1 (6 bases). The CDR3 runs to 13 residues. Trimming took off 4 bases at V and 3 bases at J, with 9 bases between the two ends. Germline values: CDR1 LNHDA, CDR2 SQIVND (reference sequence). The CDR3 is CASSKGVDTEAFF. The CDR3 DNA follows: TGTGCCAGTAGTAAGGGGGTGGACACTGAAGCTTTCTTT.

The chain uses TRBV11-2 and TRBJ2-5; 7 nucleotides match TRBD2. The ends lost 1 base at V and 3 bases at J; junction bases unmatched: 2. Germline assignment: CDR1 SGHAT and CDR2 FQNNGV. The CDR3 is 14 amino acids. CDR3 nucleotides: TGTGCCAGCAGCTTAGGCCTAGCGGAAGAGACCCAGTACTTC. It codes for CASSLGLAEETQYF.

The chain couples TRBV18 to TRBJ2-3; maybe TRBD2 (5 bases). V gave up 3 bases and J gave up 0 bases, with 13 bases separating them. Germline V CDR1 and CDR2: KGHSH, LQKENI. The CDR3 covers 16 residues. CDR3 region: CASSPAASRSTDTQYF. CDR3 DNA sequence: TGTGCCAGCTCACCTGCGGCTAGCCGAAGCACAGATACGCAGTATTTT. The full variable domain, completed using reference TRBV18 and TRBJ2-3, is NAGVMQNPRHLVRRRGQEARLRCSPMKGHSHVYWYRQLPEEGLKFMVYLQKENIIDESGMPKERFSAEFPKEGPSILRIQQVVRGDSAAYFCASSPAASRSTDTQYFGPGTRLTVL.

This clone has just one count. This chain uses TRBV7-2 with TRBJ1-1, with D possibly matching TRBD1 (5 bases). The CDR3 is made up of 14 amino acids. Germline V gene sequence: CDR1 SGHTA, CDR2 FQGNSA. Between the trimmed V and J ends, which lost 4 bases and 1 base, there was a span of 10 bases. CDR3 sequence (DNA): TGTGCCAGCAGCTCGTTACAGGAGAACACTGAAGCTTTCTTT. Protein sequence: CASSSLQENTEAFF.

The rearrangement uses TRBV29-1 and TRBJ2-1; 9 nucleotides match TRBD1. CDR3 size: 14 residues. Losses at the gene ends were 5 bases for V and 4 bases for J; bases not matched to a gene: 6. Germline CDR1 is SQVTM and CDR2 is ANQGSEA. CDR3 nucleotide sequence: TGCAGCGTTCAGGGACAGGGATCGTACAATGAGCAGTTCTTC. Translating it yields CSVQGQGSYNEQFF.

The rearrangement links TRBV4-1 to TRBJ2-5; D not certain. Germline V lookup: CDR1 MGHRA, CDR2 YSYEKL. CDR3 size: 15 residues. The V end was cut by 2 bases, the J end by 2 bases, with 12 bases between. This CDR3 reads CASSQSERVQETQYF. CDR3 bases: TGCGCCAGCAGCCAATCTGAGCGAGTACAAGAGACCCAGTACTTC.

The CDR3 loop is CASSLDRAAVETQYF. DNA for the CDR3: TGCGCCAGCAGCTTGGACCGCGCCGCCGTAGAGACCCAGTACTTC. J is TRBJ2-5 and V is TRBV5-1; D is uncertain. The CDR3 is 15 residues long. Trimming removed 0 bases from V and 4 bases from J, with 13 bases in between. The V gene's germline CDR1 is SGHRS and CDR2 YFSETQ. The variable domain in full, with the rest retrieved from reference TRBV5-1 and TRBJ2-5, is KAGVTQTPRYLIKTRGQQVTLSCSPISGHRSVSWYQQTPGQGLQFLFEYFSETQRNKGNFPGRFSGRQFSNSRSEMNVSTLELGDSALYLCASSLDRAAVETQYFGPGTRLLVL.

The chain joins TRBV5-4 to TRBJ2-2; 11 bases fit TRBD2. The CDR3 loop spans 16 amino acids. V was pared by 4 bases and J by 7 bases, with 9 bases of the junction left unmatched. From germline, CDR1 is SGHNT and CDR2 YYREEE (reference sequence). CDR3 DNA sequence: TGTGCCAGCAGCACCGCTAGCGGGGGGCCCGGCGGGGAGCTGTTTTTT. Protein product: CASSTASGGPGGELFF. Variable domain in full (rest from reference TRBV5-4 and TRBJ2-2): ETGVTQSPTHLIKTRGQQVTLRCSSQSGHNTVSWYQQALGQGPQFIFQYYREEENGRGNFPPRFSGLQFPNYSSELNVNALELDDSALYLCASSTASGGPGGELFFGEGSRLTVL.

CDR3 residues: CASSLGRALRGTEAFF. The DNA for the CDR3 is TGTGCCAGCAGCCTCGGAAGGGCCTTAAGGGGGACTGAAGCTTTCTTT. The chain recombines TRBV4-2 with TRBJ1-1; D may be TRBD1 (6 bases). The V and J ends lost 4 bases and 5 bases respectively, with 20 bases between them. The CDR3 sequence is 16 residues long. CDR1 and CDR2 from the germline V gene are LGHNA and YNFKEQ.

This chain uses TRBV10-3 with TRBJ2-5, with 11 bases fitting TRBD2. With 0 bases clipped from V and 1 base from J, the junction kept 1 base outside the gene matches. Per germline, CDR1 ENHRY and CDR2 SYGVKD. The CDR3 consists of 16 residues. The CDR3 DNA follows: TGTGCCATCAGTGAGTCGACTAGCGGGGCCCAAGAGACCCAGTACTTC. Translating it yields CAISESTSGAQETQYF.

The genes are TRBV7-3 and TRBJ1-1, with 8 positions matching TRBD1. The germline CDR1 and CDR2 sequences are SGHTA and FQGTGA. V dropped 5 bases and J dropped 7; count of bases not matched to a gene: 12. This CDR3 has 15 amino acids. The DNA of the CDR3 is TGTGCCAGCAGCAACCCCGACAGGGGCAGCGGTGAAGCTTTCTTT. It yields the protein CASSNPDRGSGEAFF.

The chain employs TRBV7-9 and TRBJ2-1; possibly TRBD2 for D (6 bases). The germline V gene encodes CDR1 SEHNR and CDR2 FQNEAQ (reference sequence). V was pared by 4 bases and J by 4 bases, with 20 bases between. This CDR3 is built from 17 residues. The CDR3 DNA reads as TGTGCCAGCAGCTCCCAGGCGATCCGCGGGGCATACAATGAGCAGTTCTTC. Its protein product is CASSSQAIRGAYNEQFF.

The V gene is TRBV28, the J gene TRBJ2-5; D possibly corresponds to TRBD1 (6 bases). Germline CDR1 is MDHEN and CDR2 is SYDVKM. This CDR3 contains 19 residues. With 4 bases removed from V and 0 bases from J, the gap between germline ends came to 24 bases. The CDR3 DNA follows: TGTGCCAGCAGTTCGACTCGAAATGGACAGCTAATGTACCAAGAGACCCAGTACTTC. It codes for CASSSTRNGQLMYQETQYF.

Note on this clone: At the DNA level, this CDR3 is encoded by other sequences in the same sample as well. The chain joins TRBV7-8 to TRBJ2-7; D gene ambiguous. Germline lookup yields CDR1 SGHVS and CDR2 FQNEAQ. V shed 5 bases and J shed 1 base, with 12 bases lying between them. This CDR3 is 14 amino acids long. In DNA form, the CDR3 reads TGTGCCAGCAGCCCGCGACAAGAGTCCTACGAGCAGTACTTC. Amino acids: CASSPRQESYEQYF.